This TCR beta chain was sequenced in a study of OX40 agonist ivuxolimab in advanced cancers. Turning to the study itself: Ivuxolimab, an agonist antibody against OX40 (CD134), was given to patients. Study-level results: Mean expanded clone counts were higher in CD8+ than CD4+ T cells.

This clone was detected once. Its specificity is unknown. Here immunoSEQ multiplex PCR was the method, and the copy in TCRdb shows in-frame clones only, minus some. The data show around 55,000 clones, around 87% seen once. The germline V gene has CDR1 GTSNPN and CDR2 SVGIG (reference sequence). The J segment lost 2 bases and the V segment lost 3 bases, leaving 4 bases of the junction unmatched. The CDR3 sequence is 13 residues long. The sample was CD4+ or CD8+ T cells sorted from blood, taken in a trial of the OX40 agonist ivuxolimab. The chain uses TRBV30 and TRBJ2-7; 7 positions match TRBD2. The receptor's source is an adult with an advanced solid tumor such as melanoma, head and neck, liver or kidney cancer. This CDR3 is CAWRGGLTYEQYF. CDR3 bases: TGTGCCTGGAGGGGGGGACTAACCTACGAGCAGTACTTC.